The clone carrying this T cell receptor (beta chain) was seen only a few times. The antigen remains undetermined. The germline V gene encodes CDR1 SGHNT and CDR2 YYREEE (reference sequence). Losses at the gene ends were 4 bases for V and 9 bases for J; bases not matched to a gene: 13. The CDR3 sequence is 16 residues long. As part of library construction, unique molecular identifiers were attached to individual cDNA molecules. TCRdb used MiXCR to reprocess the 5' RACE reads, holding one entry per CDR3 protein. The table records tens of thousands of distinct CDR3 sequences, 10% to 15% of them present only once. This entry belongs to a study of early T cells in non-severe SARS-CoV-2 infection. About the research overall: RNA in bulk from unsorted whole blood was sequenced, and chains were unpaired. Study-wide results and caveats: VDJdb-based matching was biased toward anti-spike CD8 responses and missed private and CD4 specificities.

Sequenced material: whole blood. The V call is TRBV5-4, the J call TRBJ2-1, with TRBD2 identical over 10 bases. The source of this sequence is an adult who was a healthcare worker with PCR-confirmed SARS-CoV-2 infection or an uninfected control (not recorded which). The CDR3 protein is CASSLQRGGDSSEQFF. In nucleotides, the CDR3 is TGTGCCAGCAGCCTTCAGCGGGGGGGCGATTCTAGTGAGCAGTTCTTC.